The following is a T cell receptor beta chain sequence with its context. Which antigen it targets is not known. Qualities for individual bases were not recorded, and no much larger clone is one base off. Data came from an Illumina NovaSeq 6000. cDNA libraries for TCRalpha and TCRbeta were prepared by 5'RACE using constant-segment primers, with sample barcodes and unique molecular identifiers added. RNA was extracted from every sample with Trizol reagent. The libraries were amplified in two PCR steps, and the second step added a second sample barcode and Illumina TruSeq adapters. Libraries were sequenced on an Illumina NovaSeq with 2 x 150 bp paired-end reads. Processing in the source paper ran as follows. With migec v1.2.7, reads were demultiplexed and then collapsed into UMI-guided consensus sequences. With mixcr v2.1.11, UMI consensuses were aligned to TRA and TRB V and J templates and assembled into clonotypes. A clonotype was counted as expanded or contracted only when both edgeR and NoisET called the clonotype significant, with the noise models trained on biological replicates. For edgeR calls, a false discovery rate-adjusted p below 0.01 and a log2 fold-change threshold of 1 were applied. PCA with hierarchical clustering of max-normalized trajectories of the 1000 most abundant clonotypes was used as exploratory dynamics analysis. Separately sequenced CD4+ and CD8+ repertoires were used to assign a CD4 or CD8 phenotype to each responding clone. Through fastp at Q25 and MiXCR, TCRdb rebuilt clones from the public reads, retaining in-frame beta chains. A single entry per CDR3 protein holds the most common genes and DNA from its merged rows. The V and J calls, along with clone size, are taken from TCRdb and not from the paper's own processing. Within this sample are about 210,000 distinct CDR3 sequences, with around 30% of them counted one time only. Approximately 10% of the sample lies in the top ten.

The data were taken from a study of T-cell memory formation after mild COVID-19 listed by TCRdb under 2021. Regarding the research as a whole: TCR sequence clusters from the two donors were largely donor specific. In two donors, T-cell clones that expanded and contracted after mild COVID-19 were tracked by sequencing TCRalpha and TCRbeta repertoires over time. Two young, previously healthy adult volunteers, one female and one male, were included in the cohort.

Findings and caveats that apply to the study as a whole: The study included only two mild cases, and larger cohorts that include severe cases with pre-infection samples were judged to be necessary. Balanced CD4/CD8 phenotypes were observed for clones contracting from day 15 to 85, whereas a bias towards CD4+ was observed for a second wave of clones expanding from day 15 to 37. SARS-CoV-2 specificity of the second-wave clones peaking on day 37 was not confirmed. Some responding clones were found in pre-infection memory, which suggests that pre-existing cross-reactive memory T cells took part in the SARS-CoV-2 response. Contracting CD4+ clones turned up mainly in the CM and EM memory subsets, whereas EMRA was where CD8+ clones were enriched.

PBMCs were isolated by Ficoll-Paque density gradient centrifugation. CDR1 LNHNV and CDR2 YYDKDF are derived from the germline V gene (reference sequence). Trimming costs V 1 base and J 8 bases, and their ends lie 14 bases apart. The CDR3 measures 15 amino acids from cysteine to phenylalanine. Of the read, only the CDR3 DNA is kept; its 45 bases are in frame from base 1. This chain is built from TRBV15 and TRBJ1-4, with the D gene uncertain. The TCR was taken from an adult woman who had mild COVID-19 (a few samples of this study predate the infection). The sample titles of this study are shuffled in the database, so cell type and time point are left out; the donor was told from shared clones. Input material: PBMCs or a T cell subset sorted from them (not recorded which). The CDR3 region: CATSRVGPSGEKLFF. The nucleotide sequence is TGTGCCACCAGCAGAGTGGGCCCGTCTGGGGAAAAACTGTTTTTT.